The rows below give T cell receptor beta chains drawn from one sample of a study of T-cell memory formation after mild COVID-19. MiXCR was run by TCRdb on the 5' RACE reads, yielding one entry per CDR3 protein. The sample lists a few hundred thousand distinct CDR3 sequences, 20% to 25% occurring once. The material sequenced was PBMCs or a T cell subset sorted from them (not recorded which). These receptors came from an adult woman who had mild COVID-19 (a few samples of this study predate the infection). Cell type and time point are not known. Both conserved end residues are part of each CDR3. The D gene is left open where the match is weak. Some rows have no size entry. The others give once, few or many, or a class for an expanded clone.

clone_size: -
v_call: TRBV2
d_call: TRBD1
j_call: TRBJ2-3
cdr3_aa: CASRGTGSRADTQYF
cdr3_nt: TGTGCCAGCAGGGGGACAGGAAGTAGAGCAGATACGCAGTATTTT

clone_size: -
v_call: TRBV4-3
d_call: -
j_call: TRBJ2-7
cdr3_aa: CASSQAPKSSYEQYF
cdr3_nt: TGCGCCAGCAGCCAAGCTCCTAAGAGCTCCTACGAGCAGTACTTC

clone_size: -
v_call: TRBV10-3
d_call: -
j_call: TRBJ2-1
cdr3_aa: CAISGGGGDEQFF
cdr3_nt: TGTGCCATCAGTGGGGGCGGAGGCGATGAGCAGTTCTTC

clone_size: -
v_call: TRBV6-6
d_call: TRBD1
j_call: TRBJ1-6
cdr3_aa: CASSPSDRGNSPLHF
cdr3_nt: TGTGCCAGCAGTCCAAGTGACAGGGGTAATTCACCCCTCCACTTT

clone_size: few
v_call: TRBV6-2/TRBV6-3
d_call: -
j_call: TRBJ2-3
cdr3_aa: CASGAGVSGDTQYF
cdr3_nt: TGTGCCAGTGGGGCGGGCGTCTCCGGGGATACGCAGTATTTT

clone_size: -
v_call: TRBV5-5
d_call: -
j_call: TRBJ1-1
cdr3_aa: CASSLGVPNTEAFF
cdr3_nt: TGTGCCAGCAGCTTGGGCGTGCCCAACACTGAAGCTTTCTTT

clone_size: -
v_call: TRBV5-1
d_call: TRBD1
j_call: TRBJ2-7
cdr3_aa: CASSTDGTGGSEQYF
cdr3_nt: TGCGCCAGCAGCACTGACGGGACAGGAGGGTCCGAGCAGTACTTC

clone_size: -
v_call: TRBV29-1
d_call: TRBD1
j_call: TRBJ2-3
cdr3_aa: CSVRDRAEDTQYF
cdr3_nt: TGCAGCGTCCGGGACAGGGCTGAAGATACGCAGTATTTT

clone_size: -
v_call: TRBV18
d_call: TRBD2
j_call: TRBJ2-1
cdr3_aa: CASSPEGGLAMLNEQFF
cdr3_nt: TGTGCCAGCTCACCAGAGGGGGGACTAGCGATGCTAAATGAGCAGTTCTTC

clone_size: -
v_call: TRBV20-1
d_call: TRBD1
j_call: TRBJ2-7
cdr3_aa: CSARDPNRGQSHEQYF
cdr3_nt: TGCAGTGCTAGAGATCCCAACAGGGGGCAAAGCCACGAGCAGTACTTC

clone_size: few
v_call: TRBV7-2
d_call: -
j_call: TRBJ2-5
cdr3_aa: CASSLRAQETQYF
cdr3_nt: TGTGCCAGCAGCTTAAGAGCCCAAGAGACCCAGTACTTC

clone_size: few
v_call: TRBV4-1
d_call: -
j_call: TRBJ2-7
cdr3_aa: CASSQESGNEQYF
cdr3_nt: TGCGCCAGCAGCCAAGAGTCAGGGAACGAGCAGTACTTC

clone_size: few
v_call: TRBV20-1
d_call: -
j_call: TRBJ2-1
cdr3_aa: CRVAGGAGNEQFF
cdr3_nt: TGCAGGGTGGCTGGGGGAGCGGGTAATGAGCAGTTCTTC

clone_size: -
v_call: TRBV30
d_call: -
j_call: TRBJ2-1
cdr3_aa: CAWSEGPNEQFF
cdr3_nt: TGTGCCTGGAGTGAAGGCCCCAATGAGCAGTTCTTC

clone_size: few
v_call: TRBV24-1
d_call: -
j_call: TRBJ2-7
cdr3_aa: CATSDFRSEQYF
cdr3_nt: TGTGCCACCAGTGATTTTAGGAGCGAGCAGTACTTC

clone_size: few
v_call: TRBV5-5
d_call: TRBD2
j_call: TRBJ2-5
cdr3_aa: CASSSSGGAGGETQYF
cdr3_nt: TGTGCCAGCAGTTCGAGCGGGGGGGCCGGTGGAGAGACCCAGTACTTC

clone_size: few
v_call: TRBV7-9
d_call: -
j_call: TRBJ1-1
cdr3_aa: CASSSPRGGGTEAFF
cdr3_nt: TGTGCCAGCAGCTCCCCCAGGGGAGGGGGCACTGAAGCTTTCTTT

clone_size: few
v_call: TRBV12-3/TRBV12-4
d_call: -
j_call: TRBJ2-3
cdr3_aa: CASSFRPPLTASNTQYF
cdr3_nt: TGTGCCAGCAGTTTTAGGCCTCCTCTTACAGCATCTAATACGCAGTATTTT

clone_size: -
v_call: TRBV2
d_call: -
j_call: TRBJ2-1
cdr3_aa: CASSEEGGQGEFF
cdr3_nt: TGTGCCAGCAGTGAAGAGGGGGGGCAGGGTGAGTTCTTC

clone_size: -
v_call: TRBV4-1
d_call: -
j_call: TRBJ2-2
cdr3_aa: CASTLVGTNSELFF
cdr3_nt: TGCGCCAGCACCCTGGTAGGGACGAATTCGGAGCTGTTTTTT

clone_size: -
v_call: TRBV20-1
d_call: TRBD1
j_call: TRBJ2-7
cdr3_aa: CSARDLSGQGYEQYF
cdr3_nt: TGCAGTGCTAGAGATCTAAGCGGACAGGGTTACGAGCAGTACTTC

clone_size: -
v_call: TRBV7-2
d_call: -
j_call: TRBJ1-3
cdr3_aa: CASSLAGDGVGNTIYF
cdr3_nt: TGTGCCAGCAGCTTAGCGGGGGACGGTGTAGGAAACACCATATATTTT

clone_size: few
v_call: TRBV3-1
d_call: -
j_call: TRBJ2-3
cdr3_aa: CASRTDTDTQYF
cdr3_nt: TGTGCCAGCAGGACTGATACAGATACGCAGTATTTT

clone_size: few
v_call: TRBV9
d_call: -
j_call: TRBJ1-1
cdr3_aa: CASSAILGADTEAFF
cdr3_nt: TGTGCCAGCAGCGCGATTTTGGGGGCGGACACTGAAGCTTTCTTT

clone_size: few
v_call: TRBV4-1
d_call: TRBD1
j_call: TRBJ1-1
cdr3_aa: CASSQLGTANTEAFF
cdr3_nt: TGCGCCAGCAGCCAACTTGGGACAGCCAACACTGAAGCTTTCTTT

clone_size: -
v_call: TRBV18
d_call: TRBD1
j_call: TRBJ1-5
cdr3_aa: CASSETGMGQPQHF
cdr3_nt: TGTGCCAGCTCGGAGACAGGGATGGGCCAGCCCCAGCATTTT

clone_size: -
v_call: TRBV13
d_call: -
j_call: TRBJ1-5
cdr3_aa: CASSLGAHSNQPQHF
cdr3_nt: TGTGCCAGCAGCTTGGGGGCACATAGCAATCAGCCCCAGCATTTT

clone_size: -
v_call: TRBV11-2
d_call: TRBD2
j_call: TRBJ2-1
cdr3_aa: CASTRTSGNEQFF
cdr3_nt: TGTGCCAGCACCCGGACTAGCGGCAATGAGCAGTTCTTC

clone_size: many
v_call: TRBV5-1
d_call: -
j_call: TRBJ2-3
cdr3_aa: CASRDTDTQYF
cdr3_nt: TGCGCCAGCAGAGACACAGATACGCAGTATTTT

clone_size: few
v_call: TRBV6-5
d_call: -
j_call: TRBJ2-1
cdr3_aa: CASSRTSGRTNEQFF
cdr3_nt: TGTGCCAGCAGCCGGACCTCGGGACGGACAAATGAGCAGTTCTTC

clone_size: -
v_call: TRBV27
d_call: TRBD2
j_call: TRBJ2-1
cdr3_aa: CASSLTSGISYNEQFF
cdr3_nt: TGTGCCAGCAGTCTCACTAGCGGGATTTCCTACAATGAGCAGTTCTTC

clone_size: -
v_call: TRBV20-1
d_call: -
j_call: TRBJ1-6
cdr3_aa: CSARDYRAERSPLHF
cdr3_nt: TGCAGTGCTAGAGATTACAGGGCGGAAAGATCACCCCTCCACTTT

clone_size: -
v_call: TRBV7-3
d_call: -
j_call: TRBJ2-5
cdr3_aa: CASSSDAGETQYF
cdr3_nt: TGTGCCAGCAGCTCGGACGCCGGAGAGACCCAGTACTTC

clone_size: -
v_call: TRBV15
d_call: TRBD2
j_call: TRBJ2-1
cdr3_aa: CATSRGSLASGRVNEQFF
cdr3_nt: TGTGCCACCAGCAGAGGATCCCTGGCTAGCGGGAGGGTCAATGAGCAGTTCTTC

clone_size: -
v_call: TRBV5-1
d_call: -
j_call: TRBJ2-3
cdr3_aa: CASSPGGLFTDTQYF
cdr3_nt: TGCGCCAGCAGCCCGGGCGGACTATTCACAGATACGCAGTATTTT

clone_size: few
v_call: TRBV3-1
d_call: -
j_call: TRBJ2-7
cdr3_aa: CASSQAGGNRARSYEQYF
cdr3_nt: TGTGCCAGCAGCCAAGCAGGAGGAAACCGCGCAAGGTCCTACGAGCAGTACTTC

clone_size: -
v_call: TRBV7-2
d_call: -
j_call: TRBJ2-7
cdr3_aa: CASSLTRVGGYEQYF
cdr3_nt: TGTGCCAGCAGCTTAACCAGGGTTGGGGGCTACGAGCAGTACTTC

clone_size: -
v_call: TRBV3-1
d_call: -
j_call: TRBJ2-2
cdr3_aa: CASSQDLRNTGELFF
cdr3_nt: TGTGCCAGCAGCCAAGATCTCAGAAACACCGGGGAGCTGTTTTTT

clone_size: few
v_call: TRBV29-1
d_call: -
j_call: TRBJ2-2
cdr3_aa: CSYRDRRNTGELFF
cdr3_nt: TGCAGCTACAGAGACAGGCGGAACACCGGGGAGCTGTTTTTT

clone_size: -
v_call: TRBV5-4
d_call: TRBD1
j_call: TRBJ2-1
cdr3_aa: CASTDLQGLYNEQFF
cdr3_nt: TGTGCCAGCACCGATTTACAGGGGTTGTACAATGAGCAGTTCTTC

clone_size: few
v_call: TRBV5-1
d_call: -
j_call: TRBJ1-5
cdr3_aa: CASSLTGGGEPQHF
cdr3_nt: TGCGCCAGCAGCTTGACCGGGGGCGGGGAGCCCCAGCATTTT